This section outlines one T cell receptor (beta chain) sequence together with its context. Its antigen remains unknown. The record originates from a study of T cell responses to AZD1222 COVID-19 vaccine. Findings and limits, study-wide: With two AZD1222 doses given, Spike-specific TCR breadth and depth both rose. Vaccine-associated CD4 TCRs ranged over spike, dominating at 160-218 and 743-854. Females outnumbered males among donors, who were mostly white British; clonal diversity was possibly underestimated. Repertoires were obtained only post-peak T cell response.

Produced via immunoSEQ multiplex PCR; TCRdb's table is partial and in-frame only. This sample yields about 140,000 clones, of which around 90% are seen a single time; about 7.5% belongs to the top ten. Germline lookup yields CDR1 MNHEY and CDR2 SMNVEV (reference sequence). The CDR3 length is 10 residues. With 8 bases removed from V and 3 bases from J, the gap between germline ends came to 5 bases. This chain links TRBV27 with TRBJ2-7; no clear D. The sample in question was peripheral blood, obtained 28 days after the second dose of the MenACWY control vaccine. The sequence derives from an adult who received the MenACWY meningococcal vaccine as a control. The DNA for the CDR3 is TGTGCCAGCGGGCGCTACGAGCAGTACTTC. Its translation is CASGRYEQYF.